This TCR beta chain was sequenced during a study of control samples from healthy donors and cancer patients. Per the germline V gene, CDR1 is SNHLY and CDR2 is FYNNEI. The J segment lost 2 bases and the V segment lost 6 bases, leaving 4 bases of the junction unmatched. CDR3 length: 15 amino acids. Libraries were prepared by immunoSEQ multiplex PCR; TCRdb keeps only in-frame clonotypes and omits some of them. This sample has 130,000 to 150,000 clones; 75% to 95% occur once, and the top ten carry approximately 3%. The chain recombines TRBV2 with TRBJ2-7; 13 nucleotides align to TRBD2. The specimen was blood. This TCR was recovered from a man younger than 40 in good health. The CDR3 bases are TGTGCCAGCAGAATCGGACTAGCGGGGGCCTACGAGCAGTACTTC. This gives the protein CASRIGLAGAYEQYF.